The 21 T cell receptor beta chains given below trace back to one sample, sequenced in a study of blood T cell repertoires in COVID-19. TCRdb keeps only in-frame clones here, not all; method: immunoSEQ multiplex PCR. The sample includes 110,000 or so clones, approximately 80% of them seen just once. Sequenced: peripheral blood. The receptors derive from a man aged 45-65 years with acute or convalescent COVID-19.

The chain carries TRBV14 and TRBJ2-3; 10 bases match TRBD2. Per germline, CDR1 SGHDN and CDR2 FVKESK. The CDR3 consists of 15 residues. After removal of 6 bases from V and 2 bases from J, the junction contained 5 bases not matched to a gene. The CDR3 sequence is CASSLSGRVTDTQYF. The DNA of the CDR3 is TGTGCCAGCAGTCTAAGCGGGAGGGTCACAGATACGCAGTATTTT.

The gene calls are TRBV19 and TRBJ2-3; 10 bases agree with TRBD2. With V trimmed by 3 bases and J by 5 bases, 8 bases remained unmatched. Germline-derived CDR1 and CDR2 are LNHDA and SQIVND (reference sequence). This CDR3 is built from 16 residues. CDR3 region: CASSMGSGGALDTQYF. The CDR3 region has the DNA TGTGCCAGTAGTATGGGGAGCGGGGGGGCCTTAGATACGCAGTATTTT.

This clone was detected only a few times. The chain employs TRBV5-1 and TRBJ2-5; the match to TRBD2 covers 9 bases. The CDR3 runs 19 residues. Germline loops: CDR1 SGHRS, CDR2 YFSETQ. Trimming removed 1 base from V and 5 bases from J; junction bases left unmatched: 18. CDR3 residues: CASSLTPYSSGSGGETQYF. Written as DNA, the CDR3 is TGCGCCAGCAGCTTGACGCCATACAGTAGCGGGAGCGGGGGGGAGACCCAGTACTTC.

This clone was seen only a few times. This sequence joins TRBV7-5 and TRBJ1-2. TRBV7-5 is a listed pseudogene. The length of the CDR3 is 14 residues. The CDR3 sequence is CARPPSGGFYGYTF. CDR3 sequence (DNA): TGTGCCAGACCGCCGTCGGGGGGGTTTTATGGCTACACCTTC.

A single count supports this clone. The J gene is TRBJ2-7, the V gene TRBV7-9; D is ambiguous. Trimming removed 1 base from V and 3 bases from J, with 10 bases in between. The CDR3 has 14 amino acids. Germline CDR1 is SEHNR and CDR2 is FQNEAQ (reference sequence). Here the CDR3 reads CASSLVAGFYEQYF. Here the CDR3 DNA reads TGTGCCAGCAGCTTAGTCGCAGGCTTCTACGAGCAGTACTTC.

The chain combines TRBV29-1 with TRBJ2-1, with a tentative D call TRBD2 (5 bases). The CDR3 loop spans 12 amino acids. V lost 6 bases and J 5 bases, leaving 11 bases between the germline ends. Germline values: CDR1 SQVTM, CDR2 ANQGSEA. The CDR3 here is CSVGERDNEQFF. CDR3 bases: TGCAGCGTGGGAGAAAGGGACAATGAGCAGTTCTTC.

The CDR3 nucleotides read TGCGCCAGCAGGGCCTGGACAGAAGCTTTCTTT. It is translated as CASRAWTEAFF. This chain uses TRBV10-1 with TRBJ1-1, with a weak D call TRBD1 (5 bases). The V and J ends lost 6 bases and 8 bases respectively, with 10 bases between them. CDR1 is WNHNN, CDR2 SYGVQD, per germline (reference sequence). The CDR3 length is 11 residues.

This clone was seen a handful of times. The chain recombines TRBV6-1 with TRBJ2-2; 10 bases map to TRBD2. Germline CDR1 reads MNHNS; CDR2 reads SASEGT. The CDR3 spans 16 residues. Losses at the gene ends were 1 base for V and 1 base for J; bases not matched to a gene: 0. CDR3 protein: CASSEVAGGNTGELFF. DNA of the CDR3: TGTGCCAGCAGTGAAGTAGCGGGGGGGAACACCGGGGAGCTGTTTTTT.

The V call is TRBV6-5, the J call TRBJ2-1; 9 bases map to TRBD1. This CDR3 region has 14 residues. V dropped 8 bases and J dropped 3; count of bases not matched to a gene: 5. Germline values: CDR1 MNHEY, CDR2 SVGAGI. CDR3 DNA: TGTGCCAGCCAGAGACAGGGGGGCTACAATGAGCAGTTCTTC. Translated, it gives CASQRQGGYNEQFF.

The CDR3 region is CASSLGAGAFF. CDR3 sequence (DNA): TGTGCCAGCAGTTTAGGGGCGGGAGCTTTCTTT. V is TRBV12-3 or TRBV12-4 and J is TRBJ1-1; no firm D call. Trimming removed 1 base at V and 10 bases at J, with 7 bases between. The CDR3 is 11 residues long.

This chain uses TRBV2 with TRBJ1-5; D possibly corresponds to TRBD1 (6 bases). Trimming left V 7 bases short and J 3 bases short, with 10 bases between. Germline lookup yields CDR1 SNHLY and CDR2 FYNNEI. The CDR3 runs to 13 residues. DNA of the CDR3: TGTGCCAGCAACAGGGATTCCAATCAGCCCCAGCATTTT. Translated: CASNRDSNQPQHF.

This clone appeared a single time. The rearrangement uses TRBV5-4 and TRBJ1-1, with a possible D match to TRBD1 (6 bases). The CDR3 sequence is 12 residues long. Trimming pared 2 bases from V and 8 bases from J, leaving 10 bases between. Per germline, CDR1 SGHNT and CDR2 YYREEE (reference sequence). This CDR3 reads CASSLLTGEAFF. For the CDR3, the DNA is TGTGCCAGCAGCTTATTGACAGGAGAAGCTTTCTTT.

The CDR3 region is CASSSGQISGNTIYF. As DNA, the CDR3 is TGTGCCAGCAGCTCCGGACAGATCTCTGGAAACACCATATATTTT. This chain joins TRBV11-2 and TRBJ1-3, with D possibly being TRBD1 (6 bases). Trimming cost V 4 bases and J 0 bases, with 10 bases left between them. The CDR3 sequence is 15 residues long. Germline lookup yields CDR1 SGHAT and CDR2 FQNNGV. Variable domain in full (rest from reference TRBV11-2 and TRBJ1-3): EAGVAQSPRYKIIEKRQSVAFWCNPISGHATLYWYQQILGQGPKLLIQFQNNGVVDDSQLPKDRFSAERLKGVDSTLKIQPAKLEDSAVYLCASSSGQISGNTIYFGEGSWLTVV.

The V gene is TRBV29-1, the J gene TRBJ1-5, with D perhaps TRBD1 (5 bases). This CDR3 spans 13 amino acids. The germline CDR1 and CDR2 sequences are SQVTM and ANQGSEA. V was trimmed by 6 bases and J by 3 bases, leaving 12 bases between them. The CDR3 loop is CSVRDSYNQPQHF. As DNA, the CDR3 is TGCAGCGTAAGAGACAGCTACAATCAGCCCCAGCATTTT.

DNA of the CDR3: TGTGCCAGCAGCTTGGGGGGACTTCGGTCACCCCTCCACTTT. Its translation is CASSLGGLRSPLHF. The chain combines TRBV7-9 with TRBJ1-6; possible D gene TRBD1, 5 bases. CDR3 size: 14 residues. Germline values: CDR1 SEHNR, CDR2 FQNEAQ (reference sequence). V was trimmed by 3 bases and J by 10 bases, leaving 13 bases between them.

The chain employs TRBV19 and TRBJ1-2, with unresolved D. CDR1 and CDR2 from the germline V gene are LNHDA and SQIVND (reference sequence). The CDR3 spans 15 residues. Deletions cut 4 bases from V and 8 bases from J, with 20 bases between. CDR3 in amino acids: CASSTGNDFLWGYTF. Here the CDR3 DNA reads TGTGCCAGTAGTACCGGGAACGACTTTCTTTGGGGCTACACCTTC. The full variable domain, completed using reference TRBV19 and TRBJ1-2, is DGGITQSPKYLFRKEGQNVTLSCEQNLNHDAMYWYRQDPGQGLRLIYYSQIVNDFQKGDIAEGYSVSREKKESFPLTVTSAQKNPTAFYLCASSTGNDFLWGYTFGSGTRLTVV.

The chain couples TRBV6-2 or TRBV6-3 to TRBJ1-2, with unresolved D. Germline CDR1 is MNHEY and CDR2 is SVGEGT. The CDR3 runs 15 residues. Between the trimmed V and J ends, which lost 4 bases and 1 base, there was a span of 13 bases. The CDR3 protein is CASSFRQVFNYGYTF. As DNA, the CDR3 is TGTGCCAGCAGTTTCCGGCAGGTTTTTAACTATGGCTACACCTTC.

CDR3 coding DNA: TGCAGCGTTGAACAGGACATTGGAAACACCATATATTTT. Amino acids: CSVEQDIGNTIYF. V usage is TRBV29-1 and J usage is TRBJ1-3; D may be TRBD1 (5 bases). Trimming took off 2 bases at V and 3 bases at J, with 8 bases between the two ends. The CDR3 has 13 amino acids. The germline CDR1 and CDR2 sequences are SQVTM and ANQGSEA. Drawing the rest from reference TRBV29-1 and TRBJ1-3, the complete variable domain is SAVISQKPSRDICQRGTSLTIQCQVDSQVTMMFWYRQQPGQSLTLIATANQGSEATYESGFVIDKFPISRPNLTFSTLTVSNMSPEDSSIYLCSVEQDIGNTIYFGEGSWLTVV.

The V call is TRBV9, the J call TRBJ1-1; D not resolved. With 3 bases removed from V and 4 bases from J, the gap between germline ends came to 7 bases. The CDR3 runs 12 residues. Germline CDR1 and CDR2: SGDLS and YYNGEE. The CDR3 nucleotides are TGTGCCAGCAGCGAGGGAGGCACTGAAGCTTTCTTT. It codes for CASSEGGTEAFF.

V is TRBV28 and J is TRBJ1-2, with D maybe TRBD1 (6 bases). There are 14 residues in the CDR3. Trimming cost V 4 bases and J 4 bases, with 13 bases left between them. The V gene's germline CDR1 is MDHEN and CDR2 SYDVKM. The CDR3 bases are TGTGCCAGCAGTTCCCCCGGGACAATCTATGGCTACACCTTC. As protein: CASSSPGTIYGYTF.

This chain uses TRBV7-9 with TRBJ2-1; TRBD1 agrees at 10 bases. Unmatched junction bases numbered 4, after V lost 2 bases and J lost 9 bases. CDR1 SEHNR and CDR2 FQNEAQ come from the germline V gene (reference sequence). CDR3 length: 14 amino acids. The CDR3, as DNA: TGTGCCAGCAGCTTACTGGGACAGGGGACTGAGCAGTTCTTC. Its translation: CASSLLGQGTEQFF.